This T cell receptor (beta chain) is from a study of blood T cell repertoires in COVID-19 (TCRdb year 2020). For the wider study: The collaborator samples originated in the United States, Italy and Spain and spanned the acute and convalescent phases of COVID-19. A de-identified subject ID, COVID-19 status, age in years and sex were almost always included in the sample metadata. The prospective study material was composed of cDNA or gDNA derived from T cells, B-cell-depleted T cells, or PBMCs. Where available, HLA class I and class II types were obtained from metadata supplied by the sample provider rather than from assay-based typing. The repertoires were released in a freely available public database intended as a resource for research on the immune response to SARS-CoV-2. The samples were drawn from two sources: the first 160 participants of the ongoing ImmuneRACE study, and approximately 1,300 subjects contributed by 6 global collaborators. Deeply sampled blood TCRbeta repertoires from subjects exposed to, actively infected with, or recovered from COVID-19 were included in the dataset. The investigation overall reported the following: How much clinical and demographic metadata was included differed by source and by participant, and the metadata was provided uncurated.

Reading from cysteine to phenylalanine, the CDR3 counts 15 amino acids. The DNA shown is the 45-base CDR3, in frame from base 1. Relative to germline, V is 5 bases shorter and J is 2 bases shorter, with 12 bases between their ends. Looking up the germline V gene yields CDR1 SGHAT and CDR2 FQNNGV. TCRbeta CDR3 regions were amplified from genomic DNA using the immunoSEQ Assay, a bias-controlled multiplex PCR. The paper's data handling went like this. Within the assay, amplification of reference gene primers was used to estimate how many nucleated cells each sample contained. To quantify the absolute abundance of each unique TCRbeta CDR3 rearrangement, sequence reads were collapsed and filtered. Productive Simpson clonality was computed per sample as the square root of Simpson's diversity index over productive rearrangements. The clones in this table, taken by TCRdb from immuneACCESS, are in-frame only. Not every clone is retained; where verified, under half of the shortfall comes from an unresolved V gene, and the cause of the rest is unknown. The DNA was the basis for D and trimming; V, J and clone size are from that table. This sample is represented by about 210,000 clones; about 83% of them were singletons. Roughly 7.6% of the sample belongs to the ten largest clones.

Whole blood was collected in K2EDTA tubes by collaborating institutions according to the institutions' own protocols. Collaborator samples were shipped for TCRbeta analysis as frozen whole blood, isolated PBMCs, or DNA extracted from either sample type. This clone was counted a few times. It lacks a known antigen. Within one base of it there is no much larger clone, and no base qualities were kept. The sequenced sample was peripheral blood. The clonotype was recovered from a woman in her forties or fifties with active or convalescent COVID-19. Here the chain combines TRBV11-2 and TRBJ2-2; the D region possibly corresponds to TRBD1 (5 bases align). The DNA sequence is TGTGCCAGCAGCGCAGGACATATAAACACCGGGGAGCTGTTTTTT. This encodes CASSAGHINTGELFF.